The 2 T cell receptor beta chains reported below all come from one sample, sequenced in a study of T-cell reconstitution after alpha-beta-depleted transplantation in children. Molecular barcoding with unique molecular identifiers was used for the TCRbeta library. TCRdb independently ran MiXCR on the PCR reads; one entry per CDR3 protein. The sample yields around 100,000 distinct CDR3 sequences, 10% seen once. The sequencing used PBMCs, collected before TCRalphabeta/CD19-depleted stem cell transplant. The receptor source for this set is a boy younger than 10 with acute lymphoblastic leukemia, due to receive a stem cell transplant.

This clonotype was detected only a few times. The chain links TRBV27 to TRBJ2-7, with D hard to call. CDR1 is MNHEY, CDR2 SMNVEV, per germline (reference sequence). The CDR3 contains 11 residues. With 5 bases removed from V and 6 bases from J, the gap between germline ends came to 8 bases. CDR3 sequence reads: CASSVKGEQYF. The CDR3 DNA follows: TGTGCCAGCAGTGTAAAGGGCGAGCAGTACTTC.

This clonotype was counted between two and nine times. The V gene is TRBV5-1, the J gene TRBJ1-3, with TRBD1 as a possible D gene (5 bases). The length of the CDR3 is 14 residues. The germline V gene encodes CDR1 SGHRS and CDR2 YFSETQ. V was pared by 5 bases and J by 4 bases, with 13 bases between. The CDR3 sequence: CASSWGTVGNTIYF. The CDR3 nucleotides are TGCGCCAGCAGTTGGGGGACTGTAGGAAACACCATATATTTT.